This is a list of T cell receptor beta chains from one sample in a study of T cell repertoires in cytomegalovirus infection. TCRdb re-derived calls from the reads in MiXCR, one entry per CDR3 protein. The sample holds 150,000 to 200,000 distinct CDR3 sequences, approximately 15% seen once. Material: PBMCs. The receptors derive from a human donor in good health (CMV status not recorded). Some clones in this sample may be carry-over from other donors' samples. Both conserved end residues are part of each CDR3. D genes are given only for firm matches. Clone size, where shown, is once, few, many, or a class for clones that have expanded.

V gene	D gene	J gene	clone size	CDR3 DNA	CDR3 protein
TRBV18	TRBD1	TRBJ1-4	.	TGTGCCAGCTCACCACGACAGGGGCAGGGGGAACTGTTTTTT	CASSPRQGQGELFF
TRBV7-3	TRBD2	TRBJ2-7	many	TGTGCCAGCAGCTTAATAGCGGGAAGTTACGAGCAGTACTTC	CASSLIAGSYEQYF
TRBV2	.	TRBJ1-1	.	TGTGCCAGCAGTGCTGAGATTTCGGCAGACACTGAAGCTTTCTTT	CASSAEISADTEAFF
TRBV5-4	TRBD2	TRBJ2-1	many	TGTGCCAGCAGCTTGGAGGCTAGCGGCTACAATGAGCAGTTCTTC	CASSLEASGYNEQFF
TRBV29-1	.	TRBJ1-3	.	TGCAGCGTTGAGACAGCCTCTGGAAACACCATATATTTT	CSVETASGNTIYF
TRBV27	.	TRBJ2-7	few	TGTGCCAGCAGTCCGGGACTTGACTACGAGCAGTACTTC	CASSPGLDYEQYF
TRBV6-2/TRBV6-3	TRBD1	TRBJ1-5	few	TGTGCCAGCAGCCGCACCGGGACAGGGGACTCCGGTCTGATAGATCAGCCCCAGCATTTT	CASSRTGTGDSGLIDQPQHF
TRBV28	TRBD1	TRBJ1-1	.	TGTGCCAGCAGATCGACAGGGGGCGGCACTGAAGCTTTCTTT	CASRSTGGGTEAFF
TRBV11-3	.	TRBJ1-1	few	TGTGCCAGCAGCCCTGGAGGGATGAGTGAAGCTTTCTTT	CASSPGGMSEAFF
TRBV2	TRBD1	TRBJ1-5	.	TGTGCCAGCAGTGTCCTCGCTTCAGGGGGGAGCAATCAGCCCCAGCATTTT	CASSVLASGGSNQPQHF
TRBV20-1	.	TRBJ2-1	few	TGCAGTGTCCTGACCGGGACTTCTGCCCACAATGAGCAGTTCTTC	CSVLTGTSAHNEQFF
TRBV29-1	TRBD1	TRBJ2-5	few	TGCAGCGTTGAAGATAGTAGGTCGGGAAGGGGGCCGAAGACCCAGTACTTC	CSVEDSRSGRGPKTQYF
TRBV6-1	TRBD1	TRBJ1-6	.	TGTGCCAGCAGTCTTTTCACCGGGACAGATTTTTATAATTCACCCCTCCACTTT	CASSLFTGTDFYNSPLHF
TRBV20-1	TRBD1	TRBJ2-1	.	TGCAGTGCTAGAGAACTGCAGGGGGTCACCTACAATGAGCAGTTCTTC	CSARELQGVTYNEQFF
TRBV9	.	TRBJ1-1	.	TGTGCCAGCAGGGAGGGTGAAGCTTTCTTT	CASREGEAFF
TRBV7-9	.	TRBJ2-3	.	TGTGCCAGCAGCTCTCAGTTGGTGGTCAGCACAGATACGCAGTATTTT	CASSSQLVVSTDTQYF
TRBV7-6	.	TRBJ2-7	many	TGTGCCAGCAGCTTAGACGCCGGTTTAACCTACGAGCAGTACTTC	CASSLDAGLTYEQYF
TRBV11-3	TRBD1	TRBJ2-2	.	TGTGCCAGCAGCTTAGATCGGGGACAGGGCACCGGGGAGCTGTTTTTT	CASSLDRGQGTGELFF
TRBV12-3/TRBV12-4	.	TRBJ2-2	many	TGTGCCAGCAGTTTGGCAGAGCCGAACACCGGGGAGCTGTTTTTT	CASSLAEPNTGELFF
TRBV27	.	TRBJ2-4	.	TGTGCCAGCAGTTTAACCAGGACCCTAGCCAAAAACATTCAGTACTTC	CASSLTRTLAKNIQYF
TRBV7-2	.	TRBJ2-7	many	TGTGCCAGCAGCTTTGACAGGTACTCCTACGAGCAGTACTTC	CASSFDRYSYEQYF
TRBV7-2	.	TRBJ2-1	many	TGTGCCAGCAGCTCCAAAGGGGAGAACCTCTACAATGAGCAGTTCTTC	CASSSKGENLYNEQFF
TRBV20-1	.	TRBJ1-4	once	TGCAGTGCTCCTGAGGACGGAGTTAATGAAAAACTGTTTTTT	CSAPEDGVNEKLFF
TRBV11-2	TRBD1	TRBJ2-2	few	TGTGCCAGCAGCTTAGTAGGGGGCAGGGTCGGGGAGCTGTTTTTT	CASSLVGGRVGELFF
TRBV6-1	.	TRBJ1-2	.	TGTGCCAGCAGTGAGGGGTATAACTATGGCTACACCTTC	CASSEGYNYGYTF
TRBV28	.	TRBJ2-4	.	TGTGCCAGCAGCAACACTTTAGCCAAAAACATTCAGTACTTC	CASSNTLAKNIQYF
TRBV12-3/TRBV12-4	.	TRBJ1-3	many	TGTGCCAGCAGGCAGGGTGCTGGAAACACCATATATTTT	CASRQGAGNTIYF
TRBV7-2	TRBD1	TRBJ1-1	many	TGTGCCAGCAGCTCTCGACAGGGGAGCACTGAAGCTTTCTTT	CASSSRQGSTEAFF
TRBV28	.	TRBJ1-2	many	TGTGCCAGCAGCAGCTTACGAGGGACCGATGGCTACACCTTC	CASSSLRGTDGYTF
TRBV29-1	.	TRBJ2-1	.	TGCAGCGTTGGTCCCTCAGGGGAGACCTACAATGAGCAGTTCTTC	CSVGPSGETYNEQFF
TRBV7-8	.	TRBJ1-2	many	TGTGCCAGCAGCTTAGAACCTCTCTATGGCTACACCTTC	CASSLEPLYGYTF
TRBV3-1	.	TRBJ2-7	.	TGTGCCAGCAGTCGGTTACTACCAGGCTACGAGCAGTACTTC	CASSRLLPGYEQYF
TRBV2	TRBD1	TRBJ2-7	.	TGTGCCAGCAGTGAAACAGGGGAGTACGAGCAGTACTTC	CASSETGEYEQYF
TRBV7-2	TRBD2	TRBJ2-2	many	TGTGTTAGCAGGACTAGCGTAAACACCGGGGAGCTGTTTTTT	CVSRTSVNTGELFF
TRBV10-3	TRBD1	TRBJ2-7	many	TGTGCCATCAGTGAAGGACAGGGGGCCAAATCCTACGAGCAGTACTTC	CAISEGQGAKSYEQYF
TRBV7-9	.	TRBJ1-5	.	TGTGCCAGCAGCACCTGGGGGGGGGCCGGGCAGCCCCAGCATTTT	CASSTWGGAGQPQHF
TRBV5-5	TRBD2	TRBJ2-3	.	TGTGCCAGCAGGGGACTAGCGGGGCGGCTCACAGATACGCAGTATTTT	CASRGLAGRLTDTQYF
TRBV3-1	.	TRBJ1-5	.	TGTGCCAGCAGCCAAGTGAATCAGCCCCAGCATTTT	CASSQVNQPQHF
TRBV29-1	TRBD2	TRBJ2-7	few	TGCAGCGTTGGCGGGGGACGAAAGGGCGACGAGCAGTACTTC	CSVGGGRKGDEQYF
TRBV5-5	.	TRBJ1-5	.	TGTGCCAGCAGCTTGAGGGCACCGCCTAGCAATCAGCCCCAGCATTTT	CASSLRAPPSNQPQHF
TRBV30	.	TRBJ1-1	few	TGTGCCCGGAGAGTGAGAGGCACTGAAGCTTTCTTT	CARRVRGTEAFF
TRBV24-1	.	TRBJ2-7	few	TGTGCCACCTCCCTTGGCGGCAGCTCCTACGAGCAGTACTTC	CATSLGGSSYEQYF
TRBV7-3	.	TRBJ1-1	many	TGTGCCAGCAGCCCCCTCGCACGGGAAAACACTGAAGCTTTCTTT	CASSPLARENTEAFF
TRBV12-3/TRBV12-4	.	TRBJ1-1	few	TGTGCCAGCAGTCCAGGCCCCGGCGGGGGAGCTTTCTTT	CASSPGPGGGAFF
TRBV19	.	TRBJ2-7	many	TGTGCCAGTAAACCGACGGGGAGCTCCTACGAGCAGTACTTC	CASKPTGSSYEQYF
TRBV2	.	TRBJ2-1	few	TGTGCCAGCAACTATGGGGAGCGCCACCCAAGTAATGAGCAGTTCTTC	CASNYGERHPSNEQFF
TRBV12-3/TRBV12-4	.	TRBJ1-2	.	TGTGCCAGCAGTTTGGTCGACGGCGGGGGCTACACCTTC	CASSLVDGGGYTF
TRBV3-1	.	TRBJ1-2	few	TGTGCCAGCAGCCAAGAAATCGGCCGGGGGAATGGCTACACCTTC	CASSQEIGRGNGYTF
TRBV7-9	.	TRBJ1-6	.	TGTGCCAGCAGCTTATCGCAGACTAATTCACCCCTCCACTTT	CASSLSQTNSPLHF
TRBV5-4	.	TRBJ2-5	many	TGTGCCAGCAGCCACACCGACAACGGGGAGACCCAGTACTTC	CASSHTDNGETQYF
TRBV6-2/TRBV6-3	.	TRBJ2-1	few	TGTGCCAGCAGTTACTCGACCGTTACGATTAATGAGCAGTTCTTC	CASSYSTVTINEQFF
TRBV6-1	.	TRBJ2-7	.	TGTGCCAGCAGTGAAGTAGTCTATTCCTACGAGCAGTACTTC	CASSEVVYSYEQYF
TRBV20-1	TRBD1	TRBJ2-5	many	TGCAGTGCTGGGACAGGGAAGAAGACCCAGTACTTC	CSAGTGKKTQYF
TRBV12-3/TRBV12-4	.	TRBJ1-1	many	TGTGCCAGCAGTTTAGCCTCGAACACTGAAGCTTTCTTT	CASSLASNTEAFF
TRBV20-1	.	TRBJ2-1	.	TGCAGTGCTAGAGATGATATCTTC	CSARDDIF
TRBV20-1	.	TRBJ2-4	many	TGCAGTGGAGGCGGTGACATTCAGTACTTC	CSGGGDIQYF
TRBV10-3	.	TRBJ2-6	many	TGTGCCATCAGCCCAGGGCCTGGGGCCAACGTCCTGACTTTC	CAISPGPGANVLTF
TRBV6-6	.	TRBJ1-1	many	TGTGCCAGCAGTTACCCACCAACCTCCGGGAACCGAGCTCTCACTGAAGCTTTCTTT	CASSYPPTSGNRALTEAFF